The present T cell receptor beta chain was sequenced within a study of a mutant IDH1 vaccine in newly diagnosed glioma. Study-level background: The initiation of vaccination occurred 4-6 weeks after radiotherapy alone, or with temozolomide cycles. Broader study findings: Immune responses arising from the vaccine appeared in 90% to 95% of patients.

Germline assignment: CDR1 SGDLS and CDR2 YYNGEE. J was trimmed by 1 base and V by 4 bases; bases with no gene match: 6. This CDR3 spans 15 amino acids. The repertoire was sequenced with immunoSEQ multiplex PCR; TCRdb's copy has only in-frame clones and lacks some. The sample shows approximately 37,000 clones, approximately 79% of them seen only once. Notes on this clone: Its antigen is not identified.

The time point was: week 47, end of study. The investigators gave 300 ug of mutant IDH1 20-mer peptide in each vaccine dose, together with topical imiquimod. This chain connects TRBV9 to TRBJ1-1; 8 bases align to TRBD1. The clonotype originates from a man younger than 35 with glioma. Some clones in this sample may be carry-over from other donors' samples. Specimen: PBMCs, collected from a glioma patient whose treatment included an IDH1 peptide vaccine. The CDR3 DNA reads TGTGCCAGCAGCCCACGGACAGGGTGGAACACTGAAGCTTTCTTT. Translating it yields CASSPRTGWNTEAFF.